The text below deals with one T cell receptor beta chain. Antigen specificity is unknown. The PCR used 60 Vbeta and 13 Jbeta primers. Under the authors' procedure: In a later analysis, of some 80 million unique beta chains, roughly 9.9 million appeared in at least two donors. Sequenced by immunoSEQ multiplex PCR; TCRdb stores in-frame clones only, minus some. V and J calls and clone size follow that table, whereas D and trimming were derived from the DNA. The sample includes 100,000 to 150,000 clones, around 74% of them seen just once. The data originate from a study of cytomegalovirus exposure and HLA in healthy donors. Each of the donors was a healthy bone marrow donor. Study-wide findings and caveats: Later on, a genetic analysis was performed. It linked a missense variant in DCLRE1C with V- and J-gene trimming of TCR beta.

The specimen sequenced was PBMCs. This TCR was recovered from a man in his sixties in good health and CMV-seropositive.

The CDR3 sequence: CASSDPRTQETQYF. DNA for the CDR3: TGTGCCAGCAGTGACCCCCGCACACAAGAGACCCAGTACTTC. The chain links TRBV25-1 to TRBJ2-5; D not certain. The CDR3 runs 14 residues. Germline-derived CDR1 and CDR2 are MGHDK and SYGVNS. With 3 bases removed from V and 2 bases from J, the gap between germline ends came to 10 bases.